This T cell receptor (beta chain) derives from a study of beta chain features in type 1 diabetes. Overall study findings and caveats: Whether HLA type affects TCRB rearrangement stayed undetermined in the present work. Researchers reported that naive, central memory and Treg TCRB repertoires appeared more similar in patients than in healthy donors. In every one of the four CD4+ subsets, TCRB CDR3s were moderately but significantly shorter in Type 1 diabetes patients.

This clone turned up a few times. Its antigen is as yet unknown. Trimming at V came to 2 bases and at J to 6 bases, leaving 7 bases not matched to a gene. Germline-derived CDR1 and CDR2 are LNHNV and YYDKDF (reference sequence). This CDR3 has 15 amino acids. The study reverse transcribed the entire isolated RNA, so it sequenced expressed TCRB transcripts. Naive, central memory and regulatory T cell samples produced a mean of around 4 million reads. TCRdb's copy holds only in-frame clones and misses some; the assay was immunoSEQ multiplex PCR. This sample has about 150,000 clones; approximately 52% occur once, and the top ten carry over 0.4%.

Sequences were obtained from Tregs from blood. This sequence joins TRBV15 and TRBJ2-3; 8 nucleotides agree with TRBD2. The receptor comes from a man between 18 and 35 years old in good health. DNA for the CDR3: TGTGCCACCAGCAGAACGGGAGGGCCGGGGGATACGCAGTATTTT. It is translated as CATSRTGGPGDTQYF.